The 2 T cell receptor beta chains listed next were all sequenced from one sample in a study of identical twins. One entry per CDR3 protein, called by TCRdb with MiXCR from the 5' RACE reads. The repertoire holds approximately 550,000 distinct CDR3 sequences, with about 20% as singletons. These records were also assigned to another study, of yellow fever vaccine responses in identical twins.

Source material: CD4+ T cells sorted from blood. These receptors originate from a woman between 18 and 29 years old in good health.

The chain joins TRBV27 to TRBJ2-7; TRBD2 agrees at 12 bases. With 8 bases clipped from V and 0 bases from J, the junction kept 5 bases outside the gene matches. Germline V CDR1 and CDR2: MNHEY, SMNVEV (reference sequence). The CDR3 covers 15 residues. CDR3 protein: CASARTSGISYEQYF. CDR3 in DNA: TGTGCCAGCGCGAGGACTAGCGGGATCTCCTACGAGCAGTACTTC.

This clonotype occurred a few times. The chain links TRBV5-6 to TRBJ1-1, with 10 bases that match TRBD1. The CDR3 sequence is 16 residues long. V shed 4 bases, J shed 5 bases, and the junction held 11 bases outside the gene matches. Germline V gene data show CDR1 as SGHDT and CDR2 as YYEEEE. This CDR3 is CASSLRDRGRGTEAFF. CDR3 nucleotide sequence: TGTGCCAGCAGCCTACGGGACAGGGGACGTGGGACTGAAGCTTTCTTT.